This TCR beta chain was captured by sequencing in a study of blood T cell repertoires in COVID-19. Study context: T cells, B-cell-depleted T cells, or PBMCs provided the cDNA or gDNA that served as material.

The assay was immunoSEQ multiplex PCR, and TCRdb's table has in-frame clones only and misses some. The repertoire holds about 390,000 clones, with about 90% as singletons. In germline, CDR1 is SGDLS, CDR2 YYNGEE. Trimming cost V 1 base and J 5 bases; bases outside gene matches: 2. This CDR3 has 15 residues. The J gene is TRBJ1-6, the V gene TRBV9; the match to TRBD1 covers 8 bases. This TCR was recovered from a woman aged 60-75 years with COVID-19, enrolled during active disease. Sample: peripheral blood. The chain's CDR3 is CASSVSGGNNSPLHF. The CDR3 region has the DNA TGTGCCAGCAGCGTATCAGGGGGCAATAATTCACCCCTCCACTTT.